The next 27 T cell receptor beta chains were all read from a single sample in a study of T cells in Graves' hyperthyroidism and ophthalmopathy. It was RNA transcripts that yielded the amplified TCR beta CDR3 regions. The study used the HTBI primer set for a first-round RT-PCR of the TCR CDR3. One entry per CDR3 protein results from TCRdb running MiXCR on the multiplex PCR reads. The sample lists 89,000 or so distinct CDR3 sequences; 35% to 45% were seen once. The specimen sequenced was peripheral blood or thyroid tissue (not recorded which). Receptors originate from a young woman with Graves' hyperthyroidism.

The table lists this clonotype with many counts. CDR3 residues: CASSSSRGVNTEAFF. CDR3 sequence (DNA): TGCGCCAGCAGCTCGTCCAGGGGGGTAAACACTGAAGCTTTCTTT. This rearrangement joins TRBV5-1 to TRBJ1-1; 7 bases are a match to TRBD1. The V segment lost 3 bases and the J segment 2 bases; nucleotides outside the gene matches: 7. This CDR3 is built from 15 residues. CDR1 and CDR2 from the germline V gene are SGHRS and YFSETQ.

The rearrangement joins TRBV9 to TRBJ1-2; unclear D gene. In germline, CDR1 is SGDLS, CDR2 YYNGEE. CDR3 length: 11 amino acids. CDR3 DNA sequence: TGTGCTCAGGATTTTGCGAGGGGCTACACCTTC. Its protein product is CAQDFARGYTF.

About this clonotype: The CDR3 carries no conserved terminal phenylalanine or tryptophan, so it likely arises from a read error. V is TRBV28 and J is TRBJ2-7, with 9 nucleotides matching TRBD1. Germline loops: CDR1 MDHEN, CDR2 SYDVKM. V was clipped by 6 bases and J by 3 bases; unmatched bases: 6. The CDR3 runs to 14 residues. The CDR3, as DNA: TGTGCCAGCAGCTCCGGGACAGGGATCTACGAGCAGTACTCC. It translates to CASSSGTGIYEQYS.

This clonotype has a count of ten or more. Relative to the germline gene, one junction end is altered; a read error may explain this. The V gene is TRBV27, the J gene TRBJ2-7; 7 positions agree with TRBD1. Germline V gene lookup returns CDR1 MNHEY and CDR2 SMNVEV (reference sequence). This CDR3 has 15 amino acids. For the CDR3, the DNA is TGTGCCAGCAGACCCAACCGGGACAGCTCCTACGAGCAGTACTTT. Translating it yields CASRPNRDSSYEQYF.

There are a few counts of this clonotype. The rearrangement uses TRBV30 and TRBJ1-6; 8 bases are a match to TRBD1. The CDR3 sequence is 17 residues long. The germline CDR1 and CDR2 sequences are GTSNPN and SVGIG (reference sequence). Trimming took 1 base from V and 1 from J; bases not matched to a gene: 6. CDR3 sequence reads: CAWSAGGGRSYNSPLHF. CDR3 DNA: TGTGCCTGGAGTGCAGGGGGCGGACGGTCCTATAATTCACCCCTCCACTTT.

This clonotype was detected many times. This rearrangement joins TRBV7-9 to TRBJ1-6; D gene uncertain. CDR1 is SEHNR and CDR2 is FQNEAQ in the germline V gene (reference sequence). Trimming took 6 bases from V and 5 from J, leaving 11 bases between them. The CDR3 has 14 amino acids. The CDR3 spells CASRSTGHNSPLHF. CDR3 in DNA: TGTGCCAGCAGAAGCACCGGTCATAATTCACCCCTCCACTTT.

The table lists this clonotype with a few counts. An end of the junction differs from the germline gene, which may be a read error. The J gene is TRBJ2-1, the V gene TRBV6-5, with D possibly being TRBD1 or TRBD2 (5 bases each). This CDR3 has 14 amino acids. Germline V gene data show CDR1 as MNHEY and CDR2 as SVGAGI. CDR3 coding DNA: TGTGCCAGCAATACTGGGACCGGGTACACTGAGCAGTTCTTC. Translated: CASNTGTGYTEQFF.

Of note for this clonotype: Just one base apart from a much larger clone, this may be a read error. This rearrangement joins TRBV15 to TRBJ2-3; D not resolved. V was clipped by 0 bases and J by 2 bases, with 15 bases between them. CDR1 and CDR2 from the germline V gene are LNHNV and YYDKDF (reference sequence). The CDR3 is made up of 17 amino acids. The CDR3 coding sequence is TGTGCCACCAGCAGAGAAACCCCAGGTATAGCCACAGATACGCAGTATTTT. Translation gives CATSRETPGIATDTQYF. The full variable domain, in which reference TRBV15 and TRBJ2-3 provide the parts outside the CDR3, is DAMVIQNPRYQVTQFGKPVTLSCSQTLNHNVMYWYQQKSSQAPKLLFHYYDKDFNNEADTPDNFQSRRPNTSFCFLDIRSPGLGDTAMYLCATSRETPGIATDTQYFGPGTRLTVL.

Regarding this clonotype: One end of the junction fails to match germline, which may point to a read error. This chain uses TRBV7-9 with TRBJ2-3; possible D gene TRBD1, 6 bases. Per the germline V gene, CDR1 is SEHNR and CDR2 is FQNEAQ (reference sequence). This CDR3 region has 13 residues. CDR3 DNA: TGTGCCAGCAGGCAGGGGTATTTGGATACGCAGTGTTTT. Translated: CASRQGYLDTQCF.

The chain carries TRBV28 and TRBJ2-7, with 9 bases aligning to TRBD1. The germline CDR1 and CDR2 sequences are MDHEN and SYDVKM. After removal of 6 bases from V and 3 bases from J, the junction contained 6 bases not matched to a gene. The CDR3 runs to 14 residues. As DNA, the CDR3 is TGTGCCAGCAGAACGACAGGGGGTTTCTACGAGCAGTACTTC. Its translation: CASRTTGGFYEQYF. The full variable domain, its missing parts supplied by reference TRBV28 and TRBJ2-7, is DVKVTQSSRYLVKRTGEKVFLECVQDMDHENMFWYRQDPGLGLRLIYFSYDVKMKEKGDIPEGYSVSREKKERFSLILESASTNQTSMYLCASRTTGGFYEQYFGPGTRLTVT.

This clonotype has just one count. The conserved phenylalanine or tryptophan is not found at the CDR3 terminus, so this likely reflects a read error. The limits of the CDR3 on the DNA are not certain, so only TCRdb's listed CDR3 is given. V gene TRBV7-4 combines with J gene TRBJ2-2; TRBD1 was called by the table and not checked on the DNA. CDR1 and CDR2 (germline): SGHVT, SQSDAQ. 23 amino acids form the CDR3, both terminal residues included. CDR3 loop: CASSLAGISPSSRELRFSSECKS.

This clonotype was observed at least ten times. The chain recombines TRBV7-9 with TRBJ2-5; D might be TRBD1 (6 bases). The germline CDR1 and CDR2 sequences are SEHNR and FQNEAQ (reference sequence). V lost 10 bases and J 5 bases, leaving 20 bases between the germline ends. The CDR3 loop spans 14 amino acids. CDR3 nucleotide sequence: TGTGCCACAGCTTCCCCAGGGGCCAGCGAGACCCAGTACTTC. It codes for CATASPGASETQYF.

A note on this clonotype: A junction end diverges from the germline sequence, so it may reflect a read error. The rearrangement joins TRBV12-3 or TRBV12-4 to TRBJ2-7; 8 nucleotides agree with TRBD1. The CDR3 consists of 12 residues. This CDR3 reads CASSWPGQEENF. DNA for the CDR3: TGTGCCAGCAGTTGGCCGGGACAGGAGGAGAACTTC.

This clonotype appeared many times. The DNA of the CDR3 is TGTGCCAGCCACGGACAGCGCTCCTACGAGCAGTACTTC. Translation: CASHGQRSYEQYF. V and J are TRBV7-8 and TRBJ2-7; D perhaps matches TRBD1 (6 bases). V was clipped by 8 bases and J by 0 bases, with 11 bases between them. The CDR3 extends over 13 amino acids. From germline, CDR1 is SGHVS and CDR2 FQNEAQ.

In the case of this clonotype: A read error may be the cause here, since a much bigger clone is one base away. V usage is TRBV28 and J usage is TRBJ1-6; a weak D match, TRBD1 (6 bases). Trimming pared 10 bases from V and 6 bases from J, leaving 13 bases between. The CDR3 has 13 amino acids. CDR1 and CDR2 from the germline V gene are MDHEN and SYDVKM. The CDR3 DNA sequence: TGTGCCATACGGGACAACTGTAATTCACCCCTCCACTTT. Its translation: CAIRDNCNSPLHF.

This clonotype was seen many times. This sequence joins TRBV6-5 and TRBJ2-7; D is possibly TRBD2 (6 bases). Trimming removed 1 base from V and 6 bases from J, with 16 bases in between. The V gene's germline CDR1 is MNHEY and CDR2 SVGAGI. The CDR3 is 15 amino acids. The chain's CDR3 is CASSYFGSGDSEQYF. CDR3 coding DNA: TGTGCCAGCAGTTACTTCGGATCGGGGGACTCCGAGCAGTACTTC.

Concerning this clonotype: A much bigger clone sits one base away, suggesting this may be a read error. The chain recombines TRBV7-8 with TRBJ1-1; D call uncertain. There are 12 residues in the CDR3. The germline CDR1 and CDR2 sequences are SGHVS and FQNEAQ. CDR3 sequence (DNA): TGTGCCAGCAGCTCCTCACGAATCGAAGCTCTCTTT. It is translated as CASSSSRIEALF.

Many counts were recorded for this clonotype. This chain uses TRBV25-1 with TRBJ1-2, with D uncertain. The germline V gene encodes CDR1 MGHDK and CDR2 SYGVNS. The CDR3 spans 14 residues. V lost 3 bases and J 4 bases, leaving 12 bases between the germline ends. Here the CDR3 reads CASSDPRTLYGYTF. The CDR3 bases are TGTGCCAGCAGTGATCCCCGGACGCTCTATGGCTACACCTTC.

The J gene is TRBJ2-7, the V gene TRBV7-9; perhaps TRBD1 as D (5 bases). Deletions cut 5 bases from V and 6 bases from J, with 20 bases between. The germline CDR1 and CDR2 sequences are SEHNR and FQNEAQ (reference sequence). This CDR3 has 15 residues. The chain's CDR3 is CASSRVNQQEGEQYF. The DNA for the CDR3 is TGTGCCAGCAGCCGCGTTAATCAACAGGAAGGCGAGCAGTACTTC.

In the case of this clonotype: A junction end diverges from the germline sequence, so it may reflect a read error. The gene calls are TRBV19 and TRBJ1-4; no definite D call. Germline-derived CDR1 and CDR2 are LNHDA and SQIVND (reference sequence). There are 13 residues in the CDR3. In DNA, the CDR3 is TGTGCCAGTAGTACCCCAACCAATGAAAAACTGTTTTTT. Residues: CASSTPTNEKLFF. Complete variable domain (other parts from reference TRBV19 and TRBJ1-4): DGGITQSPKYLFRKEGQNVTLSCEQNLNHDAMYWYRQDPGQGLRLIYYSQIVNDFQKGDIAEGYSVSREKKESFPLTVTSAQKNPTAFYLCASSTPTNEKLFFGSGTQLSVL.

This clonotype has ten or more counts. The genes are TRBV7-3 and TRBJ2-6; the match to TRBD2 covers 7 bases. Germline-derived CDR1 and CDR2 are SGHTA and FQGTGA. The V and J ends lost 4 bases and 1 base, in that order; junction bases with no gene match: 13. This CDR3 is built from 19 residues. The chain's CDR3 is CASSSSLGGKASGANVLTF. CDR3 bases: TGTGCCAGCAGCTCCTCTCTGGGGGGGAAGGCTTCTGGGGCCAACGTCCTGACTTTC. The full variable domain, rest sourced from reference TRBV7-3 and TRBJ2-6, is GAGVSQTPSNKVTEKGKYVELRCDPISGHTALYWYRQSLGQGPEFLIYFQGTGAADDSGLPNDRFFAVRPEGSVSTLKIQRTERGDSAVYLCASSSSLGGKASGANVLTFGAGSRLTVL.

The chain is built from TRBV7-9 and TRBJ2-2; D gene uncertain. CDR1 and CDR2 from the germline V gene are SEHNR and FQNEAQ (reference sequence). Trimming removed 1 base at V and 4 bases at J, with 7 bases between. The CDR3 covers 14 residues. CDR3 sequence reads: CASSLDWGTGELFF. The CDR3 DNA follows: TGTGCCAGCAGCTTAGATTGGGGCACCGGGGAGCTGTTTTTT.

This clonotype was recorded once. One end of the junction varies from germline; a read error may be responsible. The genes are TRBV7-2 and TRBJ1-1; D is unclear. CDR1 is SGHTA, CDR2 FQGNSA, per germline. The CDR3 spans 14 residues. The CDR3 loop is CASSPWRGWAEAFF. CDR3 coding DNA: TGTGCCAGCAGCCCTTGGCGGGGATGGGCTGAGGCTTTCTTT.

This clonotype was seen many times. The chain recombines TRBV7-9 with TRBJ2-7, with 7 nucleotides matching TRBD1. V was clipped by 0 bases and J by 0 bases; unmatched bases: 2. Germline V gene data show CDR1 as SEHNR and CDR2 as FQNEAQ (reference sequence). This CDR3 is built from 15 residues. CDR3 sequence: CASSLAPGGSYEQYF. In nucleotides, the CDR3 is TGTGCCAGCAGCTTAGCCCCAGGGGGCTCCTACGAGCAGTACTTC.

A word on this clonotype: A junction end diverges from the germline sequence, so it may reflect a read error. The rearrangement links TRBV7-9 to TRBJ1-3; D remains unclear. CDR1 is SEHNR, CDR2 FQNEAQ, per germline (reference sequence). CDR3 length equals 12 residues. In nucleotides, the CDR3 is TGTGCCAGCAGTCTCTCTGGAGACACCATATATTTT. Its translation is CASSLSGDTIYF.

CDR3: CASSPRGDYTF. As DNA, the CDR3 is TGTGCCAGCAGCCCGAGGGGGGACTACACCTTC. The J gene is TRBJ1-2, the V gene TRBV7-6; D possibly corresponds to TRBD1 (6 bases). The CDR3 runs 11 residues. V was pared by 5 bases and J by 10 bases, with 11 bases between. Germline CDR1 is SGHVS and CDR2 is FNYEAQ.

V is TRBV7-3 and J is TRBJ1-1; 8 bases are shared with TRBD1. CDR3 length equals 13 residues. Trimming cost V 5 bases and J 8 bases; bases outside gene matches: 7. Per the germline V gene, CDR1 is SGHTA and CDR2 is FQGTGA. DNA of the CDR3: TGTGCCAGCAGCGCGCAGGGGGCGGACGAAGCTTTCTTT. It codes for CASSAQGADEAFF. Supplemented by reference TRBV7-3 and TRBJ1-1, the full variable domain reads GAGVSQTPSNKVTEKGKYVELRCDPISGHTALYWYRQSLGQGPEFLIYFQGTGAADDSGLPNDRFFAVRPEGSVSTLKIQRTERGDSAVYLCASSAQGADEAFFGQGTRLTVV.